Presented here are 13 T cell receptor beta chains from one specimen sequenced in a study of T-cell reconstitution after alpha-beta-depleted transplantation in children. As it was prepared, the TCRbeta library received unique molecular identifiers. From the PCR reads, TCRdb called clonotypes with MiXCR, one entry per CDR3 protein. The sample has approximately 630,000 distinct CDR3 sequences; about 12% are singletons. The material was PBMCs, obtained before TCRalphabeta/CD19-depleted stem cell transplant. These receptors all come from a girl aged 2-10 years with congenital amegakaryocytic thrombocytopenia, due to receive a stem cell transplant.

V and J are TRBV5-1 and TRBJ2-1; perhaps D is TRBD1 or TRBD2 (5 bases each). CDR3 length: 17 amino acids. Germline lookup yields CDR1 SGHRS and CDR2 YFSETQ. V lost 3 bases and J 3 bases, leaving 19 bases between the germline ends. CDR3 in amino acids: CASSSRRLRDLYNEQFF. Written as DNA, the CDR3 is TGCGCCAGCAGCTCCAGAAGGTTACGGGACCTCTACAATGAGCAGTTCTTC.

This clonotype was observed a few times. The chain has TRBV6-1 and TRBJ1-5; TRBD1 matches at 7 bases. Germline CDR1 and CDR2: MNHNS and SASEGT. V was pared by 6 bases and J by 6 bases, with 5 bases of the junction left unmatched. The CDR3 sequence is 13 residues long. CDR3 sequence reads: CASRITGVQPQHF. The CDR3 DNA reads TGTGCCAGCAGAATAACAGGGGTTCAGCCCCAGCATTTT.

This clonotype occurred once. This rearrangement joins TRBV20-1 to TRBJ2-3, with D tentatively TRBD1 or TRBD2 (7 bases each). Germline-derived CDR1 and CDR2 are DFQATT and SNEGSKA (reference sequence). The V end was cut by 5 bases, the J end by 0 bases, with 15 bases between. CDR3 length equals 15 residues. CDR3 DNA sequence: TGCAGTGCTCCCAGGGGGGGAACTAGCACAGATACGCAGTATTTT. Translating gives CSAPRGGTSTDTQYF.

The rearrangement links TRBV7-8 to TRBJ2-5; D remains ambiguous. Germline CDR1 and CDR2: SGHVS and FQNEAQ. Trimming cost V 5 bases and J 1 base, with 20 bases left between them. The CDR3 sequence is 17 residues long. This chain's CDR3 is CASSAKPPGWAQETQYF. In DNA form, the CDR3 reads TGTGCCAGCAGCGCAAAGCCACCCGGGTGGGCCCAAGAGACCCAGTACTTC.

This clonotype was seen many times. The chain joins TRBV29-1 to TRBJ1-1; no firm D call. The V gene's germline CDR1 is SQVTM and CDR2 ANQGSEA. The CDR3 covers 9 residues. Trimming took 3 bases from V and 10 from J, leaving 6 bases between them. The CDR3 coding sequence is TGCAGCGTTGACGGACCAGCTTTCTTT. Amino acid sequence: CSVDGPAFF.

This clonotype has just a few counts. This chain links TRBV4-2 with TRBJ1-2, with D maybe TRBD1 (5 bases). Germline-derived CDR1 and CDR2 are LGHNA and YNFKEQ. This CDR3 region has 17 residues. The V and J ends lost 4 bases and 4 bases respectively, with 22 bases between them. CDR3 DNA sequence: TGTGCCAGCAGCCGGAACGGGGGAACGGGATATGGCTATGGCTACACCTTC. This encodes CASSRNGGTGYGYGYTF.

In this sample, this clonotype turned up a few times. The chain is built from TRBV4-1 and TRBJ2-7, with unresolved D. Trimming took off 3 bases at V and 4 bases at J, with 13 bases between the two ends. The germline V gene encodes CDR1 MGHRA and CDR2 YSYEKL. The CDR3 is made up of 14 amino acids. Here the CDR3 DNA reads TGCGCCAGCAGCCAGACAAGGGAACAGTACGAGCAGTACTTC. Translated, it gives CASSQTREQYEQYF.

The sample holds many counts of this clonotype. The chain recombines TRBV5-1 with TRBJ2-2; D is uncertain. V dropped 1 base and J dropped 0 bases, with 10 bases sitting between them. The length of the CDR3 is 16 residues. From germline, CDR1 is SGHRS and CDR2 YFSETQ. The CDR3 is CASSLNSPANTGELFF. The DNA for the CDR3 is TGCGCCAGCAGCTTGAACTCTCCAGCGAACACCGGGGAGCTGTTTTTT.

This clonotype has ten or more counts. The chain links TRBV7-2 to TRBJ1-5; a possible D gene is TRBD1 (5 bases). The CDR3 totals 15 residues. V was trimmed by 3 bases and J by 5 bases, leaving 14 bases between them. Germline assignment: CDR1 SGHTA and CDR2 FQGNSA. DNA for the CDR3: TGTGCCAGCAGCTTCTCCTCGGACACTTATCAGCCCCAGCATTTT. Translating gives CASSFSSDTYQPQHF.

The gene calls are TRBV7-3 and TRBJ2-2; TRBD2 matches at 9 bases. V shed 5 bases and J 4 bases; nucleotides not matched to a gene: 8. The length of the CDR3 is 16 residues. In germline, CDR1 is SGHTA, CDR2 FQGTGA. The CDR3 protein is CASSHPGTSPTGELFF. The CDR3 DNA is TGTGCCAGCAGCCATCCTGGGACTAGCCCCACCGGGGAGCTGTTTTTT.

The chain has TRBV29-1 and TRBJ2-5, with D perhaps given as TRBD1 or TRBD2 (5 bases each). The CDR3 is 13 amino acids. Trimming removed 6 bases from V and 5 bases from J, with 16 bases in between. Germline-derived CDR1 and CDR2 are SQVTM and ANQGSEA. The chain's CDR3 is CSVRGVGVETQYF. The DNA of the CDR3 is TGCAGCGTGAGGGGAGTCGGTGTGGAGACCCAGTACTTC.

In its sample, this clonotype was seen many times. CDR3 in DNA: TGTGCCAGCAGTTACTCGACACCGAAGGAGGAGACCCAGTACTTC. Its protein product is CASSYSTPKEETQYF. The chain employs TRBV6-5 and TRBJ2-5; the D is unclear. The CDR3 extends over 15 amino acids. From germline, CDR1 is MNHEY and CDR2 SVGAGI. V was pared by 0 bases and J by 5 bases, with 13 bases between.

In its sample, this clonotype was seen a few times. Here the CDR3 DNA reads TGTGCCAGTAGTCCGCAGGGGTACGGCAATCAGCCCCAGCATTTT. Its protein is CASSPQGYGNQPQHF. The rearrangement joins TRBV19 to TRBJ1-5, with D possibly TRBD1 on 6 matching bases. Per germline, CDR1 LNHDA and CDR2 SQIVND (reference sequence). V shed 5 bases and J shed 2 bases, with 13 bases lying between them. The CDR3 runs to 15 residues.